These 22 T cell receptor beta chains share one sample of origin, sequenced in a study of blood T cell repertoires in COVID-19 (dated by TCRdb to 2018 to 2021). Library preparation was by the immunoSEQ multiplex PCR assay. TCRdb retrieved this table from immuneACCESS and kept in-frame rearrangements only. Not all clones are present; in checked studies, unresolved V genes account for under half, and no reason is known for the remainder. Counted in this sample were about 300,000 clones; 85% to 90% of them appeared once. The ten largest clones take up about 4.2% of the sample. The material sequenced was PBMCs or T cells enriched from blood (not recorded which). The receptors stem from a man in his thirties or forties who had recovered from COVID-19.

The DNA for the CDR3 is TGTGCCAGCAGTTTACTCCGTCGGGAGCTGTTTTTT. Its translation is CASSLLRRELFF. The rearrangement joins TRBV12-3 or TRBV12-4 to TRBJ2-2, with D uncertain. Trimming left V 2 bases short and J 9 bases short, with 7 bases between. The CDR3 spans 12 residues.

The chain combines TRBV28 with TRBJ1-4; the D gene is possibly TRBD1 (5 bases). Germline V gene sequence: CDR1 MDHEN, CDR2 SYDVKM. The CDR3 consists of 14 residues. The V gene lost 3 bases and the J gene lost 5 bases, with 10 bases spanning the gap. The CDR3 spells CASSFRAVNEKLFF. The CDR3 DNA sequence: TGTGCCAGCAGTTTCAGGGCCGTGAATGAAAAACTGTTTTTT. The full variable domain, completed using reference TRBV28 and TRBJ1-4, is DVKVTQSSRYLVKRTGEKVFLECVQDMDHENMFWYRQDPGLGLRLIYFSYDVKMKEKGDIPEGYSVSREKKERFSLILESASTNQTSMYLCASSFRAVNEKLFFGSGTQLSVL.

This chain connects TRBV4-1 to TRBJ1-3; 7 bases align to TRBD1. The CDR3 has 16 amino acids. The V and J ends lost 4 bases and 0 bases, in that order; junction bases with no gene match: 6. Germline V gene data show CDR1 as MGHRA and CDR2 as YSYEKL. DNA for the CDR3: TGCGCCAGCAGCCGAGAGGGACAGCTCTCTGGAAACACCATATATTTT. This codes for CASSREGQLSGNTIYF.

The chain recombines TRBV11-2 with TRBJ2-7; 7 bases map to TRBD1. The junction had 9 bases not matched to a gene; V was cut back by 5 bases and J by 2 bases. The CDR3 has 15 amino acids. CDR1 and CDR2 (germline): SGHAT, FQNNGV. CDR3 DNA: TGTGCCAGCAGCCCCCCCGCAGGGGGTACCTACGAGCAGTACTTC. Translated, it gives CASSPPAGGTYEQYF. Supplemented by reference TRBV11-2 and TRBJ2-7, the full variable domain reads EAGVAQSPRYKIIEKRQSVAFWCNPISGHATLYWYQQILGQGPKLLIQFQNNGVVDDSQLPKDRFSAERLKGVDSTLKIQPAKLEDSAVYLCASSPPAGGTYEQYFGPGTRLTVT.

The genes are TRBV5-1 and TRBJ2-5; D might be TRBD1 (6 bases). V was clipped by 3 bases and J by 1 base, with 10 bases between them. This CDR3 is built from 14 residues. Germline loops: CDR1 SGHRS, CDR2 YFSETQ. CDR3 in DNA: TGCGCCAGCAGCTCCGGGGACACCCAAGAGACCCAGTACTTC. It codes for CASSSGDTQETQYF.

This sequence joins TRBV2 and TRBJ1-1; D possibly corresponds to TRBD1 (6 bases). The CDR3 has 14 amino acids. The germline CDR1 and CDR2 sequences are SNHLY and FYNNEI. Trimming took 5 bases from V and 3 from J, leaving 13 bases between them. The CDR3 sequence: CASSSQGWYTEAFF. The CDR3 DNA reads TGTGCCAGCAGTTCCCAGGGGTGGTACACTGAAGCTTTCTTT.

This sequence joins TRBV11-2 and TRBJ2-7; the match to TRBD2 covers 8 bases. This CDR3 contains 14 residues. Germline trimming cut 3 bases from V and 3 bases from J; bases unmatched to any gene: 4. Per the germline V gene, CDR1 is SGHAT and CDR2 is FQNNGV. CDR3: CASSFSGGGYEQYF. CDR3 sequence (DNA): TGTGCCAGCAGCTTCAGCGGGGGTGGCTACGAGCAGTACTTC.

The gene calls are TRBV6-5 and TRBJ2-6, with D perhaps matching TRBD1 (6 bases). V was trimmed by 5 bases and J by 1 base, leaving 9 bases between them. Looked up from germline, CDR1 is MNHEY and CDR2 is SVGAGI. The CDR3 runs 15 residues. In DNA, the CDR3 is TGTGCCAGCAGTACCACAGGGTCTGGGGCCAACGTCCTGACTTTC. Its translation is CASSTTGSGANVLTF.

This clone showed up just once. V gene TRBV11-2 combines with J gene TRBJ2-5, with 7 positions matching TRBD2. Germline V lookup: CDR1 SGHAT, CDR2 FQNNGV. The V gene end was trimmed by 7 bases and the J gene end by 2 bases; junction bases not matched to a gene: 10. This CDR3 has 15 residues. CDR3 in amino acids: CASTPSGTSQETQYF. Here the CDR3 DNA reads TGTGCCAGCACCCCTAGCGGAACAAGTCAAGAGACCCAGTACTTC. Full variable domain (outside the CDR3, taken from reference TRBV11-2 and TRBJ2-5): EAGVAQSPRYKIIEKRQSVAFWCNPISGHATLYWYQQILGQGPKLLIQFQNNGVVDDSQLPKDRFSAERLKGVDSTLKIQPAKLEDSAVYLCASTPSGTSQETQYFGPGTRLLVL.

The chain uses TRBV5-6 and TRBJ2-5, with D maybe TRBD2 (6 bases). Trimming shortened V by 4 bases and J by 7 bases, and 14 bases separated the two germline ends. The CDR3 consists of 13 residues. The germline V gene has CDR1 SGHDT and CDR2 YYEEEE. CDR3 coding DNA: TGTGCCAGCAGCCCCCCCTGGGAGGTGACCCAGTACTTC. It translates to CASSPPWEVTQYF.

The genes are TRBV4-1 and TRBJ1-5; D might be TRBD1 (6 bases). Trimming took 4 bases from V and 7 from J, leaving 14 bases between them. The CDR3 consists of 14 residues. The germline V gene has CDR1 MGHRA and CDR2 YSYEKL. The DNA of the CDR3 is TGCGCCAGCAGCCTCCTAGGGGGTCGCCAGCCCCAGCATTTT. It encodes CASSLLGGRQPQHF.

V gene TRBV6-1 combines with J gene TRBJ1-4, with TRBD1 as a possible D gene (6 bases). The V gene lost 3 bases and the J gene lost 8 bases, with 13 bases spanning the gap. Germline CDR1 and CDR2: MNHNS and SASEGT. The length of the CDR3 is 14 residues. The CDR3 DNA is TGTGCCAGCAGTGAGACAGGATGGGAAGAAAAACTGTTTTTT. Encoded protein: CASSETGWEEKLFF.

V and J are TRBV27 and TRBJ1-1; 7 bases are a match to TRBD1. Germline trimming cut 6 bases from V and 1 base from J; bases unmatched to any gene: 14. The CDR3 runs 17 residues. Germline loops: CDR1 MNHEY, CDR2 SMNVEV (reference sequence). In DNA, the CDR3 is TGTGCCAGCAGAGTAGGGACAGAGCTTATTCCGAACACTGAAGCTTTCTTT. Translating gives CASRVGTELIPNTEAFF.

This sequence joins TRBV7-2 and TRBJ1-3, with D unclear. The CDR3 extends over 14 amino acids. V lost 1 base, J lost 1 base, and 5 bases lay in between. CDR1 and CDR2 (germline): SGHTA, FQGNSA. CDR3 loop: CASSLDVSGNTIYF. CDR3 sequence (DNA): TGTGCCAGCAGCTTAGATGTATCTGGAAACACCATATATTTT. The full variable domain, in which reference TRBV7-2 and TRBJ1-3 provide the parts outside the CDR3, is GAGVSQSPSNKVTEKGKDVELRCDPISGHTALYWYRQSLGQGLEFLIYFQGNSAPDKSGLPSDRFSAERTGGSVSTLTIQRTQQEDSAVYLCASSLDVSGNTIYFGEGSWLTVV.

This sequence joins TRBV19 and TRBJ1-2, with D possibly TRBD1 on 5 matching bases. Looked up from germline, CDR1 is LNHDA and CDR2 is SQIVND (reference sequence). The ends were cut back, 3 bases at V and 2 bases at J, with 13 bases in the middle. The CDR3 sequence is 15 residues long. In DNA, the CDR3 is TGTGCCAGTAGTATCGGACACTACGTGAACTATGGCTACACCTTC. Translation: CASSIGHYVNYGYTF.

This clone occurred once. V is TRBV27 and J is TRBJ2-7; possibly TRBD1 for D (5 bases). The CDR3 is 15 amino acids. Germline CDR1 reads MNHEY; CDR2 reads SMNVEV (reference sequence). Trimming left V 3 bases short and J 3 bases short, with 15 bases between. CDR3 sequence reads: CASSFYQGHLYEQYF. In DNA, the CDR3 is TGTGCCAGCAGTTTCTATCAAGGACACCTCTACGAGCAGTACTTC.

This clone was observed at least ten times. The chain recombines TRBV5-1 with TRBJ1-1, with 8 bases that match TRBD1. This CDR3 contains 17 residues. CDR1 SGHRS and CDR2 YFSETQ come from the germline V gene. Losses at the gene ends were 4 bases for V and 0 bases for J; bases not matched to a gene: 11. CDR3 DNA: TGCGCCAGCAGCCACCCGCCGGGACAGGTAATGAACACTGAAGCTTTCTTT. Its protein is CASSHPPGQVMNTEAFF. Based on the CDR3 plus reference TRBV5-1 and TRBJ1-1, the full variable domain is KAGVTQTPRYLIKTRGQQVTLSCSPISGHRSVSWYQQTPGQGLQFLFEYFSETQRNKGNFPGRFSGRQFSNSRSEMNVSTLELGDSALYLCASSHPPGQVMNTEAFFGQGTRLTVV.

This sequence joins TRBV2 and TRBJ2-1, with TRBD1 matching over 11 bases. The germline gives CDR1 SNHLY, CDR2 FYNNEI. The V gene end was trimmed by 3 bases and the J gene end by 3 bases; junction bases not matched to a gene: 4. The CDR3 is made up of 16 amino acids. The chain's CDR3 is CASSDFGTGGYNEQFF. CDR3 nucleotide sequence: TGTGCCAGCAGTGATTTTGGGACAGGGGGCTACAATGAGCAGTTCTTC.

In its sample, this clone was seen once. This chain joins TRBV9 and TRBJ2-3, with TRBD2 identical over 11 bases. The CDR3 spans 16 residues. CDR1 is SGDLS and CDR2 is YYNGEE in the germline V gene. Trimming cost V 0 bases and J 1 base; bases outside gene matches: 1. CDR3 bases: TGTGCCAGCAGCGTAGTAGCGGGGGGGGGCACAGATACGCAGTATTTT. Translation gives CASSVVAGGGTDTQYF.

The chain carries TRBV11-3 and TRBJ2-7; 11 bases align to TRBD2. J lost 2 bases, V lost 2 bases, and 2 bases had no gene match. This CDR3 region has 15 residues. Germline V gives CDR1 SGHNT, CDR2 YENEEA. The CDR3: CASSLRLAGPYEQYF. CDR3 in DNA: TGTGCCAGCAGCTTACGACTAGCGGGGCCCTACGAGCAGTACTTC.

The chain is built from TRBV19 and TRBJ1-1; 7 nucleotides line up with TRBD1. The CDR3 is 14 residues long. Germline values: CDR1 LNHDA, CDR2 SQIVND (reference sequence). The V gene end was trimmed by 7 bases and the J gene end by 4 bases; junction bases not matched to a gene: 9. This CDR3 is CASIYQGVGTEAFF. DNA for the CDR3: TGTGCCAGTATCTATCAGGGGGTGGGCACTGAAGCTTTCTTT. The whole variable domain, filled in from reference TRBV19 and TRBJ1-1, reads DGGITQSPKYLFRKEGQNVTLSCEQNLNHDAMYWYRQDPGQGLRLIYYSQIVNDFQKGDIAEGYSVSREKKESFPLTVTSAQKNPTAFYLCASIYQGVGTEAFFGQGTRLTVV.

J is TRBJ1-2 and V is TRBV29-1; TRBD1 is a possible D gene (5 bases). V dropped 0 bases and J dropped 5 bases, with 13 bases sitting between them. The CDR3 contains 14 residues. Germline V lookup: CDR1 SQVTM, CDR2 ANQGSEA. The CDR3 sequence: CSVEDHGGGYGYTF. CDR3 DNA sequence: TGCAGCGTTGAAGATCATGGCGGGGGTTATGGCTACACCTTC.